One sample yielded the 8 T cell receptor beta chains listed below, sequenced in a study of blood T cell repertoires in COVID-19. Profiling relied on immunoSEQ multiplex PCR, and the TCRdb table lists in-frame clones only, not all of them. The sample carries about 59,000 clones, under 85% recorded once. Material: peripheral blood. The receptors come from a woman older than 75 with acute or convalescent COVID-19.

The chain links TRBV5-1 to TRBJ2-7; 10 positions agree with TRBD2. Germline-derived CDR1 and CDR2 are SGHRS and YFSETQ. The CDR3 totals 15 residues. J lost 5 bases, V lost 4 bases, and 9 bases had no gene match. CDR3 nucleotide sequence: TGCGCCAGCAGCGCCCAAGCGGGGGGGAGCAACGAGCAGTACTTC. As protein: CASSAQAGGSNEQYF.

J is TRBJ1-1 and V is TRBV11-2; 7 nucleotides match TRBD1. The germline V gene has CDR1 SGHAT and CDR2 FQNNGV. The CDR3 is 12 amino acids. V shed 5 bases, J shed 7 bases, and the junction held 4 bases outside the gene matches. The CDR3 region is CASSRQGVEAFF. CDR3 DNA sequence: TGTGCCAGCAGCCGTCAGGGGGTTGAAGCTTTCTTT.

V and J are TRBV5-4 and TRBJ1-3; weak D call: TRBD1 (6 bases). V lost 0 bases and J 2 bases, leaving 6 bases between the germline ends. CDR1 is SGHNT and CDR2 is YYREEE in the germline V gene (reference sequence). The CDR3 loop spans 14 amino acids. CDR3 in DNA: TGTGCCAGCAGCTTGGACAGGGCTGGAAACACCATATATTTT. Amino acids: CASSLDRAGNTIYF.

The chain couples TRBV28 to TRBJ1-5; D might be TRBD1 (6 bases). Trimming stripped 6 bases from V and 0 bases from J, with 9 bases between. Germline V gene data show CDR1 as MDHEN and CDR2 as SYDVKM. This CDR3 has 14 amino acids. This CDR3 is CASRDSYSNQPQHF. The DNA of the CDR3 is TGTGCCAGCAGGGACAGCTATAGCAATCAGCCCCAGCATTTT.

Worth noting for this clone: At the DNA level, this CDR3 is encoded by other sequences in the same sample as well. V gene TRBV20-1 combines with J gene TRBJ1-1; no reliable D call. This CDR3 is 11 amino acids long. The ends were cut back, 1 base at V and 8 bases at J, with 8 bases in the middle. In germline, CDR1 is DFQATT, CDR2 SNEGSKA (reference sequence). Here the CDR3 reads CSARAPNEAFF. CDR3 nucleotides: TGCAGTGCTAGAGCCCCTAACGAAGCTTTCTTT.

The J gene is TRBJ2-7, the V gene TRBV13; 8 positions match TRBD1. V shed 5 bases, J shed 6 bases, and the junction held 9 bases outside the gene matches. The CDR3 covers 14 residues. In germline, CDR1 is PRHDT, CDR2 FYEKMQ (reference sequence). CDR3 protein: CASSPDRVGSEQYF. The CDR3, as DNA: TGTGCCAGCAGCCCGGACAGGGTTGGGTCCGAGCAGTACTTC.

For the CDR3, the DNA is TGTGCCAGCAGTCATTGGACTAGCGGGAGGTACAATGAGCAGTTCTTC. Translation gives CASSHWTSGRYNEQFF. The gene calls are TRBV6-6 and TRBJ2-1, with 14 bases lining up with TRBD2. Germline V CDR1 and CDR2: MNHNY, SVGAGI (reference sequence). The CDR3 is 16 amino acids. The junction had 4 bases not matched to a gene; V was cut back by 5 bases and J by 4 bases.

V gene TRBV27 combines with J gene TRBJ2-7, with D possibly being TRBD1 (6 bases). This CDR3 contains 15 residues. V lost 0 bases to trimming and J lost 6 bases, with 15 bases between them. Per germline, CDR1 MNHEY and CDR2 SMNVEV (reference sequence). The CDR3 is CASSLSSQGMREQYF. The CDR3 DNA follows: TGTGCCAGCAGTTTATCCAGCCAGGGGATGCGCGAGCAGTACTTC.